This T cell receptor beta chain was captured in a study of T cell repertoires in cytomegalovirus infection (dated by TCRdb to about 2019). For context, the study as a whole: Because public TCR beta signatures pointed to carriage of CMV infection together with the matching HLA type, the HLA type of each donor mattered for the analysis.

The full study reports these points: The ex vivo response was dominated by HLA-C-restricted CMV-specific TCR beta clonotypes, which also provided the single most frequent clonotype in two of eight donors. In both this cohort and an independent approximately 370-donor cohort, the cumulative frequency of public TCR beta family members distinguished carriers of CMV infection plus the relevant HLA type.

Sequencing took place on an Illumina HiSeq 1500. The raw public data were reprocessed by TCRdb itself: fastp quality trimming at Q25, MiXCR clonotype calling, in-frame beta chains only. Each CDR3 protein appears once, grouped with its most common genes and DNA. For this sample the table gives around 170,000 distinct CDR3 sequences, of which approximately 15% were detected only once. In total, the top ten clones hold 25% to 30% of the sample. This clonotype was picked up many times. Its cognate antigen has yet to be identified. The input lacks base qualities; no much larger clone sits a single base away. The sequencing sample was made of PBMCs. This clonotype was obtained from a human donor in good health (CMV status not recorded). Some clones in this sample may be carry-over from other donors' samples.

The sequenced DNA: TGTGCCAGCATCGAAGGGGCGAACACTGAAGCTTTCTTT. Its coded protein is CASIEGANTEAFF. Recombination linked TRBV7-9 to TRBJ1-1; possibly the D gene is TRBD1, per 5 matching bases. Trimming at the junction amounts to 7 bases on V and 1 base on J, and the germline ends lie 10 bases apart. The CDR3 measures 13 amino acids from cysteine to phenylalanine. This entry keeps only the CDR3 DNA: 39 bases, framed from base 1. In the germline V gene (reference sequence), CDR1 corresponds to SEHNR and CDR2 to FQNEAQ.